What follows are 7 T cell receptor beta chains derived from one specimen sequenced in a study of cytomegalovirus exposure and HLA in healthy donors. 13 Jbeta primers and 60 Vbeta primers were used for the PCR. Clones were sequenced by immunoSEQ multiplex PCR, and TCRdb holds only the in-frame ones, with some missing. The sample consists of roughly 180,000 clones, around a tenth of them appearing once. The material sequenced was PBMCs. The receptors shown here come from a woman aged 30 to 39 in good health and CMV-seropositive.

This chain uses TRBV6-5 with TRBJ1-2, with TRBD1 identical over 7 bases. This CDR3 is built from 13 residues. CDR1 is MNHEY, CDR2 SVGAGI, per germline. V was pared by 0 bases and J by 8 bases, with 3 bases of the junction left unmatched. Here the CDR3 DNA reads TGTGCCAGCAGTTACTCCCCAGGGGGGGGCTACACCTTC. The encoded protein is CASSYSPGGGYTF.

V is TRBV14 and J is TRBJ1-1, with 7 bases matching TRBD1. Unmatched junction bases numbered 4, after V lost 4 bases and J lost 8 bases. The CDR3 length is 12 residues. The germline V gene has CDR1 SGHDN and CDR2 FVKESK. For the CDR3, the DNA is TGTGCCAGCAGCCGGGGACAGCGAGAAGCTTTCTTT. This encodes CASSRGQREAFF.

This clone was seen only a few times. This chain links TRBV28 with TRBJ2-7; 8 bases line up with TRBD1. CDR3 length: 15 residues. From germline, CDR1 is MDHEN and CDR2 SYDVKM. Trimming took 3 bases from V and 3 from J; bases not matched to a gene: 7. In DNA form, the CDR3 reads TGTGCCAGCAGTTTTAGTAAGGGGACAGGCTACGAGCAGTACTTC. Translating it yields CASSFSKGTGYEQYF.

This rearrangement joins TRBV18 to TRBJ2-7, with D perhaps matching TRBD2 (7 bases). Germline CDR1 reads KGHSH; CDR2 reads LQKENI. The CDR3 has 16 amino acids. V was pared by 0 bases and J by 4 bases, with 16 bases between. The CDR3 nucleotides are TGTGCCAGCTCACCACCGGGGGGGGCTTTACAGTACGAGCAGTACTTC. Its protein is CASSPPGGALQYEQYF.

This clone was observed a single time. V usage is TRBV12-1 and J usage is TRBJ1-5. TRBV12-1 is tagged as a pseudogene. The CDR3 is made up of 17 amino acids. The CDR3 region is CASSFVGGRALDQPQHF. In DNA, the CDR3 is TGTGCCAGCAGCTTTGTCGGAGGGAGGGCTCTAGATCAGCCCCAGCATTTT.

Concerning this clone: One end of the junction varies from germline; a read error may be responsible. Other nucleotide sequences from this sample produce the same CDR3. The V and J genes are TRBV5-1 and TRBJ2-6, with 8 bases fitting TRBD2. This CDR3 has 16 residues. Germline-derived CDR1 and CDR2 are SGHRS and YFSETQ. CDR3 loop: CASSSLSGTGANVLTF. CDR3 coding DNA: TGCGCAAGCAGCTCCCTTAGCGGGACTGGGGCCAACGTCCTGACTTTC.

This chain joins TRBV7-9 and TRBJ2-3, with a possible D match to TRBD1 (5 bases). V dropped 5 bases and J dropped 2 bases, with 14 bases sitting between them. Per the germline V gene, CDR1 is SEHNR and CDR2 is FQNEAQ (reference sequence). The CDR3 is 15 amino acids. Here the CDR3 reads CASSDRVGYTDTQYF. In DNA, the CDR3 is TGTGCCAGCAGCGACAGAGTTGGGTACACAGATACGCAGTATTTT. The full variable domain, in which reference TRBV7-9 and TRBJ2-3 provide the parts outside the CDR3, is DTGVSQNPRHKITKRGQNVTFRCDPISEHNRLYWYRQTLGQGPEFLTYFQNEAQLEKSRLLSDRFSAERPKGSFSTLEIQRTEQGDSAMYLCASSDRVGYTDTQYFGPGTRLTVL.